This T cell receptor (delta chain) came from a study of gamma-delta T cells after stem cell transplantation (TCRdb year 2016). This clone is labeled medium-sized (0.01 to 0.1%). No cognate antigen has been identified for it. Per-base qualities were not stored, and no clone one base away is much larger. The CDR3, from cysteine to phenylalanine, totals 24 residues. Only the CDR3 DNA stays, 72 bases, in frame from base 1. The V end loses 2 bases and the J end loses 0 bases, and a stretch of 29 bases separates them. CDR1 and CDR2 were assigned from the germline V gene as TSWWSYY and QGS. Library prep was done by RT-PCR. Sequencer: Illumina MiSeq. TCRdb reran clone calling on the public reads with CATT; rows sharing one DNA sequence were then combined. Within this sample are some 970 delta-chain clones, with 13% of them counted one time only. The top ten hold around 54% of the sample.

The sequenced sample consisted of gamma-delta T cells. Recombination joined TRDV1 with TRDJ3; tentative D gene TRDD3, with 6 bases matching. This TCR derives from a human donor. It is not recorded whose cells these are; they may come from a transplant donor. The nucleotides read TGTGCTCTTGGGGAAATTGCTGCCCGGCGGATACCTTCGAACCGCTCCTGGGACACCCGACAGATGTTTTTC. Translated, it reads CALGEIAARRIPSNRSWDTRQMFF.